The clone carrying this T cell receptor (beta chain) was seen repeatedly, ten times or more. The target antigen is unknown. The data were taken from a study of CD8+CD57+ T cells in acquired aplastic anemia. Study-level information: DNA from sorted CD4+ and CD8+ cells averaged roughly 3.4 ug. As sequenced from healthy donors, CD4+ cells averaged about 10 million reads.

Losses at the gene ends were 1 base for V and 7 bases for J; bases not matched to a gene: 8. CDR3 length: 17 residues. Looked up from germline, CDR1 is SGHAT and CDR2 is FQNNGV. CDR3 and TCR beta VDJ profiling relied on a genomic DNA template. One entry per CDR3 protein results from TCRdb running MiXCR on the reads. The sample gives roughly 61,000 distinct CDR3 sequences, about 54% of which show up once; less than 2.5% is in the top ten. Notes on the study in general: The study found no significant CD8+ Simpson's diversity difference between patients and controls.

The source of this sequence is a human donor in good health, serving as a control. V gene TRBV11-2 combines with J gene TRBJ2-1; 12 positions match TRBD2. The source material was sorted CD4+, CD8+, or CD8+CD57+ T cells (not recorded which) from PBMCs. The CDR3 bases are TGTGCCAGCAGCTTAGGCCAACTAGCGGGAGGTCGGAATGAGCAGTTCTTC. Translating gives CASSLGQLAGGRNEQFF.